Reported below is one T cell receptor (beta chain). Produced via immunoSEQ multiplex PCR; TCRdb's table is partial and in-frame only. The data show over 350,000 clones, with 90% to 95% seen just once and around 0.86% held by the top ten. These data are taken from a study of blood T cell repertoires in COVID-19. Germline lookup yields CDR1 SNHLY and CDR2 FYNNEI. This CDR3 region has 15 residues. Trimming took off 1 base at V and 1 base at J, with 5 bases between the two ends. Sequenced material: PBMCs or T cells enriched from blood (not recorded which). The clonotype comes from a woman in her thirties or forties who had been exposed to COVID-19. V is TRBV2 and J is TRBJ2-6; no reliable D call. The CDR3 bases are TGTGCCAGCAGTGAAGGCGGATCTGGGGCCAACGTCCTGACTTTC. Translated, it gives CASSEGGSGANVLTF. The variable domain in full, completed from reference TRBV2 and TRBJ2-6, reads EPEVTQTPSHQVTQMGQEVILRCVPISNHLYFYWYRQILGQKVEFLVSFYNNEISEKSEIFDDQFSVERPDGSNFTLKIRSTKLEDSAMYFCASSEGGSGANVLTFGAGSRLTVL.